A single sample is the source of the 27 T cell receptor beta chains below, sequenced in a study of esophageal squamous cell carcinoma under preoperative chemotherapy. TCRdb recomputed calls from the PCR reads with MiXCR, one row per CDR3 protein. In the table there are about 12,000 distinct CDR3 sequences, 50% to 55% of which are singletons. Documented time point: before preoperative PTX-NDP chemotherapy. The specimen was obtained from a patient given preoperative chemotherapy. The receptors come from a human donor with esophageal squamous cell carcinoma. The donor label of this sample is uncertain.

Details on this clonotype: One junction end does not reproduce the germline sequence, and a read error may be involved. V is TRBV6-1 and J is TRBJ2-3; 7 nucleotides agree with TRBD1. Germline V gene lookup returns CDR1 MNHNS and CDR2 SASEGT. The CDR3 has 12 amino acids. The CDR3 reads CASLTGKNTQYF. CDR3 DNA: TGTGCCAGTTTGACAGGGAAGAACACGCAGTATTTC.

The chain has TRBV6-1 and TRBJ2-7; 7 bases align to TRBD2. This CDR3 contains 14 residues. V trimming: 5 bases; J trimming: 3 bases; junction bases outside the gene matches: 7. Germline lookup yields CDR1 MNHNS and CDR2 SASEGT. CDR3 region: CASSPTWTSYEQYF. The CDR3 coding sequence is TGTGCCAGCAGTCCTACCTGGACTAGCTACGAGCAGTACTTC.

This clonotype has only a few counts. V and J are TRBV6-1 and TRBJ1-6, with D possibly TRBD1 on 5 matching bases. Per the germline V gene, CDR1 is MNHNS and CDR2 is SASEGT. This CDR3 is 13 amino acids long. V was shortened by 2 bases and J by 19 bases, with 18 bases between the two germline ends. As DNA, the CDR3 is TGTGCCAGCAGTGAATTCGGGACCTACGAGCAGCACTTT. This translates into CASSEFGTYEQHF.

Turning to this clonotype: The junction differs from germline at one of its ends, possibly a read error. The chain joins TRBV6-1 to TRBJ2-3; possibly TRBD1 for D (5 bases). The germline V gene encodes CDR1 MNHNS and CDR2 SASEGT. This CDR3 comprises 12 residues. The DNA of the CDR3 is TGTGCCAGGTTCACTGGGGCCGACACGCAGTATTTC. Translated: CARFTGADTQYF.

This chain links TRBV6-5 with TRBJ2-1; possible D gene TRBD2, 6 bases. The CDR3 length is 14 residues. Looked up from germline, CDR1 is MNHEY and CDR2 is SVGAGI. V was pared by 2 bases and J by 10 bases, with 15 bases between. CDR3 in DNA: TGTGCCAGCAGTTACCTCGGGAGTGGGTACGAGCAGTTCTTC. Amino acid sequence: CASSYLGSGYEQFF.

At least ten counts were recorded for this clonotype. This chain links TRBV10-1 with TRBJ2-7; D gene uncertain. The CDR3 covers 12 residues. Germline V gene data show CDR1 as WNHNN and CDR2 as SYGVQD (reference sequence). Trimming left V 8 bases short and J 2 bases short, with 10 bases between. CDR3 residues: CASPLITYEQYF. Here the CDR3 DNA reads TGCGCCAGCCCCTTAATTACCTACGAGCAGTACTTC.

This clonotype was observed a few times. This sequence joins TRBV27 and TRBJ1-1; 7 bases match TRBD1. This CDR3 is 15 amino acids long. Germline CDR1 and CDR2: MNHEY and SMNVEV (reference sequence). With 6 bases clipped from V and 5 bases from J, the junction kept 12 bases outside the gene matches. CDR3 in DNA: TGTGCCAGCAGGTACAGGGGATCGAAGGGGACTGAAGCTTTCTTT. Residues: CASRYRGSKGTEAFF.

The chain links TRBV10-1 to TRBJ2-5, with D perhaps TRBD1 (5 bases). The J call may be incorrect, as the DNA end agrees better with TRBJ2-7. This CDR3 has 13 amino acids. Germline values: CDR1 WNHNN, CDR2 SYGVQD (reference sequence). CDR3 sequence: CASSEGHSYEQYF. The CDR3 region has the DNA TGCGCCAGCAGTGAGGGACACTCCTACGAGCAGTACTTC.

The V call is TRBV6-5, the J call TRBJ2-2, with D tentatively TRBD1 (6 bases). The V and J ends lost 2 bases and 6 bases respectively, with 7 bases between them. This CDR3 is 13 amino acids long. Germline values: CDR1 MNHEY, CDR2 SVGAGI. The CDR3 spells CASSYRTAGELFF. CDR3 coding DNA: TGTGCCAGCAGTTACCGGACAGCCGGGGAGCTGTTTTTT.

The CDR3 loop is CASGGFGGRDKETQYF. The CDR3 nucleotides read TGTGCCAGCGGGGGGTTCGGGGGCCGCGACAAAGAGACGCAGTACTTC. The V and J genes are TRBV6-1 and TRBJ2-3; D assignment may be TRBD1 or TRBD2 (6 bases each). The J call is uncertain, as TRBJ2-7 better fits the DNA end. Germline V CDR1 and CDR2: MNHNS, SASEGT. This CDR3 spans 16 amino acids.

Ten or more counts support this clonotype. The chain links TRBV10-1 to TRBJ1-5, with TRBD1 as a possible D gene (5 bases). CDR1 is WNHNN, CDR2 SYGVQD, per germline (reference sequence). The CDR3 is 16 residues long. V was cut by 0 bases and J by 5 bases, with 14 bases left in between. CDR3 bases: TGCGCCAGCAGTGAGTCGTCAGGGCAGAGAGATCAGCCCCAGCATTTT. Amino acid sequence: CASSESSGQRDQPQHF.

Regarding this clonotype: A junction end diverges from the germline sequence, so it may reflect a read error. The genes are TRBV6-1 and TRBJ2-1; tentative D call: TRBD2 (5 bases). Germline V lookup: CDR1 MNHNS, CDR2 SASEGT. CDR3 length: 15 residues. CDR3 protein: CASSEEPVLFGEQYF. CDR3 DNA: TGTGCCAGCAGTGAAGAACCGGTACTATTTGGGGAGCAGTACTTT.

This clonotype appeared a few times. This chain links TRBV14 with TRBJ2-1; the D gene could be TRBD1 or TRBD2 (5 bases each). CDR1 is SGHDN, CDR2 FVKESK, per germline. The CDR3 covers 12 residues. The germline V and J ends were trimmed by 4 bases and 9 bases, with 10 bases remaining between them. As DNA, the CDR3 is TGTGCCAGCAGCCCCATGAGGGGTGAGCAGTTCTTC. It specifies CASSPMRGEQFF.

Only a few counts were recorded for this clonotype. This chain uses TRBV7-6 with TRBJ2-1; D unresolved. The germline V and J ends were trimmed by 3 bases and 5 bases, with 5 bases remaining between them. The germline CDR1 and CDR2 sequences are SGHVS and FNYEAQ. This CDR3 has 12 residues. The CDR3 DNA reads TGTGCCAGCAGCTTCGACGACAATGAGCAGTTCTTC. This encodes CASSFDDNEQFF.

This clonotype occurred a few times. CDR3 region: CASSFYKGRVNEQYF. The CDR3 nucleotides read TGTGCCAGCAGTTTTTACAAGGGGAGGGTCAATGAGCAGTACTTC. The rearrangement uses TRBV6-5 and TRBJ2-1; 7 positions agree with TRBD2. The DNA end is more similar to TRBJ2-7, so the J call may be wrong. Germline V gene lookup returns CDR1 MNHEY and CDR2 SVGAGI. The CDR3 extends over 15 amino acids.

About this clonotype itself: Since a much larger clone is just one base distant, this may be a read error. This chain joins TRBV12-3 or TRBV12-4 and TRBJ1-1; D not certain. Trimming cost V 6 bases and J 4 bases, with 6 bases left between them. The CDR3 runs to 11 residues. CDR3 region: CASRLSTEAFF. CDR3 DNA: TGTGCCAGCAGGTTGAGCACTGAAGCTTTCTTT.

The V call is TRBV6-1, the J call TRBJ2-1; 9 bases are shared with TRBD2. The end of the DNA is better explained by TRBJ2-7, so the J call may be wrong. CDR1 MNHNS and CDR2 SASEGT come from the germline V gene. This CDR3 is 15 amino acids long. CDR3: CASTPGLARNNEQYF. CDR3 sequence (DNA): TGTGCCAGCACTCCCGGACTAGCGAGAAACAATGAGCAGTACTTC.

The chain couples TRBV7-2 to TRBJ2-7; no clear D. With 3 bases removed from V and 4 bases from J, the gap between germline ends came to 10 bases. The CDR3 is made up of 13 amino acids. CDR1 is SGHTA and CDR2 is FQGNSA in the germline V gene. The CDR3 DNA follows: TGTGCCAGCAGCTTTTTGGGATCGTACGAGCAGTACTTC. It is translated as CASSFLGSYEQYF.

The rearrangement joins TRBV6-1 to TRBJ2-3; tentative D call: TRBD1 (6 bases). The CDR3 extends over 13 amino acids. Trimming shortened V by 7 bases and J by 1 base, and 9 bases separated the two germline ends. Germline V lookup: CDR1 MNHNS, CDR2 SASEGT. The DNA of the CDR3 is TGTGCCAGCAAAGCAGGGGGCACAGATACGCAGTATTTT. It codes for CASKAGGTDTQYF.

In its sample, this clonotype was seen many times. This sequence joins TRBV7-9 and TRBJ2-2; TRBD1 matches at 7 bases. This CDR3 contains 16 residues. Per the germline V gene, CDR1 is SEHNR and CDR2 is FQNEAQ (reference sequence). V lost 2 bases, J lost 2 bases, and 5 bases stayed unmatched. The CDR3 bases are TGTGCCAGCAGCTTACCCGGGACAGACAACACCGGGGAGCTGTTTTTT. Its translation is CASSLPGTDNTGELFF. Variable domain in full (rest from reference TRBV7-9 and TRBJ2-2): DTGVSQNPRHKITKRGQNVTFRCDPISEHNRLYWYRQTLGQGPEFLTYFQNEAQLEKSRLLSDRFSAERPKGSFSTLEIQRTEQGDSAMYLCASSLPGTDNTGELFFGEGSRLTVL.

This clonotype has a count of ten or more. The rearrangement links TRBV6-1 to TRBJ2-7; D is possibly TRBD2 (5 bases). V lost 7 bases to trimming and J lost 0 bases, with 10 bases between them. This CDR3 has 13 amino acids. Per germline, CDR1 MNHNS and CDR2 SASEGT. The CDR3 DNA reads TGTGCCAGCAAGGACTCCTACTCCTACGAGCAGTACTTC. It is translated as CASKDSYSYEQYF.

This clonotype has just a few counts. This chain connects TRBV7-2 to TRBJ2-5; 7 nucleotides align to TRBD2. The J call may be faulty, since TRBJ2-4 better matches the DNA end. CDR1 SGHTA and CDR2 FQGNSA come from the germline V gene. CDR3 length: 14 residues. CDR3 nucleotide sequence: TGTGCCAGCAGCCCAGGCGGGAGCAGGGCCATTCAGTACTTC. Its translation: CASSPGGSRAIQYF.

Comment on this clonotype: Sequence at one end of the junction differs from germline and may be a read error. The CDR3 protein is CFSAGLGGHNKNIQYF. Written as DNA, the CDR3 is TGTTTCAGCGCGGGGCTCGGGGGCCATAACAAAAACATCCAGTACTTC. The chain links TRBV6-1 to TRBJ2-4; possibly TRBD1 or TRBD2 for D (6 bases each). This CDR3 contains 16 residues. From germline, CDR1 is MNHNS and CDR2 SASEGT.

V is TRBV7-2 and J is TRBJ2-5; 9 bases match TRBD1. With the DNA end fitting TRBJ2-1 better, the J assignment may be wrong. Looked up from germline, CDR1 is SGHTA and CDR2 is FQGNSA. The CDR3 consists of 16 residues. CDR3 nucleotides: TGTGCCAGCAGCCCTGGGACAGGGTCGCCCTACAATGAGCAGTTCTTC. This encodes CASSPGTGSPYNEQFF.

The chain recombines TRBV11-2 with TRBJ2-1, with 9 positions matching TRBD2. The germline V gene has CDR1 SGHAT and CDR2 FQNNGV. The CDR3 contains 16 residues. The V gene end was trimmed by 1 base and the J gene end by 8 bases; junction bases not matched to a gene: 9. Written as DNA, the CDR3 is TGTGCCAGCAGCTTAGTTCGAGCGGGAGGATGGGATGAGCAGTTCTTC. This sequence encodes CASSLVRAGGWDEQFF.

This clonotype is deemed large. The gene calls are TRBV6-1 and TRBJ2-1, with D perhaps given as TRBD1 or TRBD2 (5 bases each). The J call may be incorrect, as the DNA end agrees better with TRBJ2-7. The CDR3 contains 15 residues. Germline-derived CDR1 and CDR2 are MNHNS and SASEGT. The CDR3: CASSEAGDGTYEQYF. CDR3 nucleotide sequence: TGTGCCAGCAGTGAAGCGGGGGACGGCACCTACGAGCAGTACTTC.

This chain connects TRBV7-2 to TRBJ1-5, with D hard to call. The V and J ends lost 2 bases and 2 bases respectively, with 7 bases between them. This CDR3 is built from 14 residues. CDR1 and CDR2 (germline): SGHTA, FQGNSA. CDR3 bases: TGTGCCAGCAGCTTAATTTGGGGCAATCAGCCCCAGCATTTT. Protein sequence: CASSLIWGNQPQHF.